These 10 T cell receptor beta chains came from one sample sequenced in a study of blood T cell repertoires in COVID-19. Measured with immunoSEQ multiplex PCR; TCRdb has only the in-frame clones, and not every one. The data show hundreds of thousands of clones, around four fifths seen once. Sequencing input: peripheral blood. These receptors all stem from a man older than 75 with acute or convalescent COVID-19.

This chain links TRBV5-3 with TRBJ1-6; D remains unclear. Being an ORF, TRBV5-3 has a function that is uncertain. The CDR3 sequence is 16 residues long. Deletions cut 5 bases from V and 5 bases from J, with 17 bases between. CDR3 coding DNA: TGTGCCAGAAGGCTAGAACCCATTTTCAATAATTCACCCCTCCACTTT. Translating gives CARRLEPIFNNSPLHF.

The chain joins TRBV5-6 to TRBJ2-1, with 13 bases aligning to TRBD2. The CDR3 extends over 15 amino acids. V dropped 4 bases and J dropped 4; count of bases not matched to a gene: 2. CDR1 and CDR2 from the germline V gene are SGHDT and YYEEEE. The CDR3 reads CASSRTSGSYNEQFF. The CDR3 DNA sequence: TGTGCCAGCAGCCGGACTAGCGGGAGTTACAATGAGCAGTTCTTC.

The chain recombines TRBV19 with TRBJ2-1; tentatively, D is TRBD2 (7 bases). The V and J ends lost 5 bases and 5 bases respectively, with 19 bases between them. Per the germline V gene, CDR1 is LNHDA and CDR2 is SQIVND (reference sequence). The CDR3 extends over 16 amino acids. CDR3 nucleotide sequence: TGTGCCAGTAGTTTCAGGGGACTAACGGTACACAATGAGCAGTTCTTC. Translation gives CASSFRGLTVHNEQFF.

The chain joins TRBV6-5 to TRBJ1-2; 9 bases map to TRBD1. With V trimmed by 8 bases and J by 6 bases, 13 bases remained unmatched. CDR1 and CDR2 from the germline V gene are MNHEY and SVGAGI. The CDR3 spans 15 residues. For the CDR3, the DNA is TGTGCCAGCGTCGTCCCGGGACAGGGATCGAATGGCTACACCTTC. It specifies CASVVPGQGSNGYTF.

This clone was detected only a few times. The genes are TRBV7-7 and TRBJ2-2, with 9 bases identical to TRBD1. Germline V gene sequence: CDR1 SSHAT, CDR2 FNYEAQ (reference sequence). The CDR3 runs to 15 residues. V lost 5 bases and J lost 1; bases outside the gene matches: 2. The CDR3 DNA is TGTGCCAGCAGCCAGGACAGGGGGAACACCGGGGAGCTGTTTTTT. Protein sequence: CASSQDRGNTGELFF. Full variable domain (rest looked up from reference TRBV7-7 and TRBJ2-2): GAGVSQSPRYKVTKRGQDVTLRCDPISSHATLYWYQQALGQGPEFLTYFNYEAQPDKSGLPSDRFSAERPEGSISTLTIQRTEQRDSAMYRCASSQDRGNTGELFFGEGSRLTVL.

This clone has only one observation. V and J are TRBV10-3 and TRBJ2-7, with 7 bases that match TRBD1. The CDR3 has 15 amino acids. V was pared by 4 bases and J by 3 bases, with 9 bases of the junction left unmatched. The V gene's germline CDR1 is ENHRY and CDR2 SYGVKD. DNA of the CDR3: TGTGCCATCAGTGTATCAGGACAGGTTAGCTACGAGCAGTACTTC. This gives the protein CAISVSGQVSYEQYF.

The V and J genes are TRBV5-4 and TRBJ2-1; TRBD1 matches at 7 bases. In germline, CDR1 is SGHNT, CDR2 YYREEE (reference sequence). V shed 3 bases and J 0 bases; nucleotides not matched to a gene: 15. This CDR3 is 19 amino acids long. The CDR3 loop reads CASSSGQSPAGSSYNEQFF. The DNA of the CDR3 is TGTGCCAGCAGCTCGGGACAGAGTCCCGCCGGTAGCTCCTACAATGAGCAGTTCTTC.

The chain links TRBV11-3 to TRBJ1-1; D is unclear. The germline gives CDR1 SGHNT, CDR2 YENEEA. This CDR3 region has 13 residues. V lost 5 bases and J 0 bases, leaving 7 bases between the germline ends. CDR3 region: CASSPRMNTEAFF. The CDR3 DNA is TGTGCCAGCAGCCCCAGGATGAACACTGAAGCTTTCTTT.

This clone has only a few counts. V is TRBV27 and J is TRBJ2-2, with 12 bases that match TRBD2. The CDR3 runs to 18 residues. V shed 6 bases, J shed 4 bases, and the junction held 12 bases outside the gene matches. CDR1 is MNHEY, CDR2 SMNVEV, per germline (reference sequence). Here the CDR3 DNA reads TGTGCCAGCAGCCTGAATCCCCGACTAGCGGGGGCCACCGGGGAGCTGTTTTTT. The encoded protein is CASSLNPRLAGATGELFF.

The CDR3 sequence is CASSGAGRPNTEAFF. Here the CDR3 DNA reads TGTGCCAGCAGCGGGGCGGGACGGCCGAACACTGAAGCTTTCTTT. This rearrangement joins TRBV5-4 to TRBJ1-1, with a tentative D call TRBD1 (5 bases). The CDR3 spans 15 residues. Germline V gene lookup returns CDR1 SGHNT and CDR2 YYREEE (reference sequence). Trimming left V 4 bases short and J 1 base short, with 14 bases between.